The 23 T cell receptor beta chains listed next were all sequenced from one sample in a study of blood T cells in healthy people across ages. It was with a sample-barcoded 5' primer and a J-beta primer mix that a second PCR of roughly 6 to 12 cycles was run. In TCRdb, the 5' RACE reads were re-called with MiXCR into one record per CDR3 protein. The sample shows over a million distinct CDR3 sequences, almost 60% of them seen only once. The sequenced material came from blood. Source of these receptors: a man aged 18 to 29 in good health.

This sequence joins TRBV7-2 and TRBJ2-4; the D gene is possibly TRBD2 (6 bases). The CDR3 is made up of 14 amino acids. The germline gives CDR1 SGHTA, CDR2 FQGNSA. Deletions cut 5 bases from V and 10 bases from J, with 18 bases between. The CDR3 sequence: CASSVGTHGGIQYF. DNA of the CDR3: TGTGCCAGCAGCGTGGGGACTCACGGAGGGATTCAGTACTTC.

The sample holds one count of this clonotype. The rearrangement links TRBV2 to TRBJ2-4, with D perhaps TRBD1 (6 bases). The J call may be faulty, since TRBJ2-7 better matches the DNA end. The germline gives CDR1 SNHLY, CDR2 FYNNEI. The CDR3 runs to 15 residues. The CDR3 nucleotides are TGTGCCAGCAGTGCTACCGGGACAACAGGTAACGAGCAGTACTTC. Protein: CASSATGTTGNEQYF.

This chain connects TRBV24-1 to TRBJ2-1; 10 bases agree with TRBD2. The V and J ends lost 4 bases and 5 bases, in that order; junction bases with no gene match: 4. The CDR3 has 15 amino acids. CDR1 is KGHDR, CDR2 SFDVKD, per germline. In DNA form, the CDR3 reads TGTGCCACCAGTGACGCTAGCGGGGGACACAATGAGCAGTTCTTC. It specifies CATSDASGGHNEQFF.

The rearrangement uses TRBV10-3 and TRBJ1-1; TRBD1 agrees at 7 bases. The CDR3 runs to 14 residues. V shed 3 bases, J shed 10 bases, and the junction held 11 bases outside the gene matches. The V gene's germline CDR1 is ENHRY and CDR2 SYGVKD. The CDR3 protein is CAISDRRDSVRAFF. The DNA of the CDR3 is TGTGCCATCAGTGACCGGCGGGACAGCGTAAGAGCTTTCTTT.

The rearrangement links TRBV27 to TRBJ1-3; a possible D gene is TRBD1 (5 bases). V was shortened by 6 bases and J by 0 bases, with 12 bases between the two germline ends. The V gene's germline CDR1 is MNHEY and CDR2 SMNVEV (reference sequence). CDR3 length equals 15 residues. The CDR3 region has the DNA TGTGCCAGCAGGCCAGCCGGGACCTCTGGAAACACCATATATTTT. Its protein is CASRPAGTSGNTIYF.

The V gene is TRBV25-1, the J gene TRBJ2-7; 8 bases agree with TRBD2. V was clipped by 5 bases and J by 2 bases; unmatched bases: 11. The CDR3 covers 16 residues. Germline CDR1 and CDR2: MGHDK and SYGVNS. Written as DNA, the CDR3 is TGTGCCAGCAGTCTTCGGGGGGGGGTCCCACCCTACGAGCAGTACTTC. Its translation: CASSLRGGVPPYEQYF.

J is TRBJ1-1 and V is TRBV3-1, with D maybe TRBD1 (5 bases). There are 11 residues in the CDR3. Germline-derived CDR1 and CDR2 are LGHDT and YNNKEL (reference sequence). V was trimmed by 1 base and J by 11 bases, leaving 8 bases between them. The CDR3 reads CASSQGGTAFF. DNA for the CDR3: TGTGCCAGCAGCCAAGGGGGGACGGCTTTCTTT. Combining the CDR3 with reference TRBV3-1 and TRBJ1-1 gives the whole variable domain DTAVSQTPKYLVTQMGNDKSIKCEQNLGHDTMYWYKQDSKKFLKIMFSYNNKELIINETVPNRFSPKSPDKAHLNLHINSLELGDSAVYFCASSQGGTAFFGQGTRLTVV.

Only one count was recorded for this clonotype. The rearrangement uses TRBV15 and TRBJ2-1; D ambiguous. Between the trimmed V and J ends, which lost 4 bases and 3 bases, there was a span of 7 bases. This CDR3 is built from 13 residues. In germline, CDR1 is LNHNV, CDR2 YYDKDF (reference sequence). The DNA for the CDR3 is TGTGCCACCAGCACCACGAACTACAATGAGCAGTTCTTC. It is translated as CATSTTNYNEQFF.

The chain recombines TRBV20-1 with TRBJ2-3; a possible D gene is TRBD2 (6 bases). The germline gives CDR1 DFQATT, CDR2 SNEGSKA (reference sequence). The germline V and J ends were trimmed by 2 bases and 4 bases, with 19 bases remaining between them. The CDR3 runs 16 residues. The CDR3 sequence: CSARWEDSGEPDTQYF. In DNA form, the CDR3 reads TGCAGTGCTAGATGGGAGGATAGCGGCGAACCAGATACGCAGTATTTT.

This clonotype was observed once. This rearrangement joins TRBV7-6 to TRBJ2-7; TRBD2 agrees at 9 bases. The CDR3 is made up of 14 amino acids. V trimming: 5 bases; J trimming: 5 bases; junction bases outside the gene matches: 7. Germline V gives CDR1 SGHVS, CDR2 FNYEAQ. The chain's CDR3 is CASSTSGGIDEQYF. CDR3 DNA sequence: TGTGCCAGCAGCACCAGCGGGGGGATCGACGAGCAGTACTTC.

V and J are TRBV2 and TRBJ1-5; TRBD1 might be the D (6 bases). The CDR3 has 14 residues. V dropped 4 bases and J dropped 3 bases, with 10 bases sitting between them. In germline, CDR1 is SNHLY, CDR2 FYNNEI. The DNA of the CDR3 is TGTGCCAGCAGTGGAACAGGGATCAATCAGCCCCAGCATTTT. Its translation is CASSGTGINQPQHF.

This clonotype was seen a single time. The junction shows a germline mismatch at one end, possibly a read error. This chain connects TRBV20-1 to TRBJ2-3; the match to TRBD1 covers 10 bases. This CDR3 spans 15 amino acids. In germline, CDR1 is DFQATT, CDR2 SNEGSKA (reference sequence). CDR3 sequence: CSGQTGGTHTGTQYF. In nucleotides, the CDR3 is TGCAGTGGCCAGACAGGGGGCACACACACAGGTACGCAGTATTTT.

The chain employs TRBV4-3 and TRBJ2-3; 10 nucleotides align to TRBD2. The CDR3 length is 19 residues. Germline CDR1 reads LGHNA; CDR2 reads YSLEER. The V gene end was trimmed by 0 bases and the J gene end by 5 bases; junction bases not matched to a gene: 14. Here the CDR3 reads CASSQDQVRLAGAGDTQYF. In nucleotides, the CDR3 is TGCGCCAGCAGCCAAGATCAAGTGAGGCTAGCGGGGGCAGGAGATACGCAGTATTTT.

The sample holds a few counts of this clonotype. CDR3 residues: CSVGPGQDYGYTF. In nucleotides, the CDR3 is TGCAGCGTTGGACCAGGACAGGACTATGGCTACACCTTC. The genes are TRBV29-1 and TRBJ1-2; TRBD1 matches at 7 bases. The V gene's germline CDR1 is SQVTM and CDR2 ANQGSEA. This CDR3 region has 13 residues. The trim removed 4 bases at V and 3 bases at J, leaving 5 bases unmatched.

J is TRBJ1-6 and V is TRBV4-3; D might be TRBD1 (5 bases). The CDR3 sequence is 16 residues long. Germline V gene data show CDR1 as LGHNA and CDR2 as YSLEER. V was clipped by 5 bases and J by 9 bases, with 20 bases between them. As DNA, the CDR3 is TGCGCCAGCAGCGCCGAAGGCGGGACCGCGGGTTCACCCCTCCACTTT. It codes for CASSAEGGTAGSPLHF.

The chain joins TRBV20-1 to TRBJ2-4; D unclear. Trimming took 6 bases from V and 8 from J, leaving 11 bases between them. The length of the CDR3 is 11 residues. The germline V gene encodes CDR1 DFQATT and CDR2 SNEGSKA (reference sequence). CDR3 sequence: CSAPGSDIQYF. The CDR3 region has the DNA TGCAGTGCGCCGGGCAGTGACATTCAGTACTTC.

The J gene is TRBJ2-5, the V gene TRBV7-9, with D possibly matching TRBD1 (6 bases). CDR1 is SEHNR and CDR2 is FQNEAQ in the germline V gene (reference sequence). V was trimmed by 6 bases and J by 5 bases, leaving 19 bases between them. The CDR3 has 15 amino acids. The CDR3 DNA follows: TGTGCCAGCAGACACTCTGGACAGACCGGGGAGACCCAGTACTTC. Translated, it gives CASRHSGQTGETQYF.

This rearrangement joins TRBV11-1 to TRBJ2-1, with 7 bases identical to TRBD2. The CDR3 is 16 residues long. Germline V gives CDR1 SGHAT, CDR2 FQDESV (reference sequence). With 5 bases clipped from V and 0 bases from J, the junction kept 7 bases outside the gene matches. The CDR3 nucleotides read TGTGCCAGCAGCACAAGCGGGACCAGCTCCTACAATGAGCAGTTCTTC. It encodes CASSTSGTSSYNEQFF.

The chain combines TRBV6-2 or TRBV6-3 with TRBJ2-1, with D possibly being TRBD2 (6 bases). The CDR3 has 12 amino acids. With 6 bases removed from V and 9 bases from J, the gap between germline ends came to 12 bases. Germline V gene sequence: CDR1 MNHEY, CDR2 SVGEGT. CDR3 DNA: TGTGCCAGCAGATCGACTAGTGGTGAGCAGTTCTTC. It specifies CASRSTSGEQFF.

The J gene is TRBJ2-1, the V gene TRBV7-2, with TRBD2 identical over 8 bases. Trimming took 1 base from V and 7 from J; bases not matched to a gene: 6. Germline loops: CDR1 SGHTA, CDR2 FQGNSA. The CDR3 runs to 15 residues. The CDR3 region has the DNA TGTGCCAGCAGCTTAGATGGTAGCGGGGCTAATGAGCAGTTCTTC. This sequence encodes CASSLDGSGANEQFF.

The chain combines TRBV4-3 with TRBJ2-7; perhaps TRBD2 as D (6 bases). V was trimmed by 1 base and J by 2 bases, leaving 12 bases between them. Per germline, CDR1 LGHNA and CDR2 YSLEER. CDR3 length: 15 amino acids. CDR3 amino acids: CASSQGGGGAYEQYF. The DNA of the CDR3 is TGCGCCAGCAGCCAAGGGGGCGGAGGGGCCTACGAGCAGTACTTC.

This clonotype was seen many times. The chain is built from TRBV27 and TRBJ1-2; D gene ambiguous. V lost 5 bases to trimming and J lost 4 bases, with 14 bases between them. The CDR3 covers 14 residues. CDR1 and CDR2 from the germline V gene are MNHEY and SMNVEV (reference sequence). The CDR3 region is CASSLLGEPYGYTF. The CDR3 bases are TGTGCCAGCAGTCTCCTCGGGGAGCCCTATGGCTACACCTTC.

The chain links TRBV15 to TRBJ1-2, with unresolved D. Trimming took 0 bases from V and 1 from J, leaving 15 bases between them. The germline CDR1 and CDR2 sequences are LNHNV and YYDKDF (reference sequence). This CDR3 spans 17 amino acids. CDR3 residues: CATSRDTGRRINYGYTF. The CDR3 DNA follows: TGTGCCACCAGCAGAGATACGGGTCGGAGAATTAACTATGGCTACACCTTC.